This paragraph covers one T cell receptor (beta chain) sequence. Its antigen remains unidentified. No base-level quality is on record; no much larger clone is a single base apart. The source of the sample is a study of T cell responses to AZD1222 COVID-19 vaccine listed by TCRdb under 2021. Background for the entire study: Because spike-specific TCR depth and breadth did not differ between the two schedules, AZD1222 recipients who got a second dose at roughly 4 weeks were pooled with those who got a second dose at roughly 12 weeks. A total of about 230 trial participants underwent TCR sequencing, of whom around 200 received two doses of AZD1222 and some 25 received two doses of the MenACWY control vaccine. Trial participants were enrolled into age subgroups of 18-55, 56-69 and 70-plus years, which contained 148, 28 and 57 TCR-sequenced participants, respectively.

Points the paper makes about the study in general: The vaccine-associated CD4 TCRs covered the entire spike protein, and the dominant responses fell in regions 160-218 and 743-854. Epitopes outside the regions mutated in the B.1.351 and B.1.1.7 variants were reportedly recognized by nearly half of the unique spike-specific TCRs. In the small 56-69-year group, the increase in depth fell short of significance, most likely because of low power. Only five or six AZD1222 recipients were SARS-CoV-2 seropositive at baseline, limiting conclusions about previously exposed vaccinees. After two AZD1222 doses, spike-specific TCR breadth and depth were significantly higher than at day 0 and than in MenACWY recipients. No day 14 peak-response samples were available, so repertoires were characterized only after the peak T cell response. Participants were mostly white British and included more females than males, and it was suggested by the authors that clonal diversity may have been underestimated.

From the germline V gene, CDR1 is MNHEY and CDR2 is SVGAGI. Here V drops 5 bases and J drops 5 bases, and the junction holds 3 bases not matched to any gene. The cysteine opens and the phenylalanine closes a CDR3 of 15 amino acids. Left in the record is the CDR3 DNA by itself, 45 bases read in frame from the first base. Read against the paper, the sample's time point label means: baseline before first vaccination. Vaccinee samples came from UK trials COV001 and COV002, including a single-blind randomized controlled phase 2/3 trial of AZD1222 (ChAdOx1 nCoV-19) in healthy adults. For TCRbeta chain sequencing, PBMC samples from trial participants were taken at day 0 and at day 28 after the second dose. The CDR3 regions of human TCRbeta chains were subjected to immunosequencing. On the authors' methods: Repertoire TCRs were checked for matches against a reference library of SARS-CoV-2-specific TCRs that had been generated using the MIRA antigen-specificity platform. Breadth was defined as the fraction of unique TCRs that were SARS-CoV-2-associated, and depth was defined as the fraction of total T cells that were SARS-CoV-2-associated. Using the MIRA data, each spike-specific TCR was mapped to the spike region that the TCR reacts to and placed in a CD4 or CD8 class. Log10-transformed breadth and depth values were compared by one-way ANOVA with Sidak's multiple comparisons tests. Entries here come from immuneACCESS through TCRdb and include only in-frame sequences with V and J called. Some clones fail to appear in such tables; in the studies checked, an unresolved V gene covers under half of the shortfall, and the cause of the remainder is unknown. That table furnishes V, J and clone size, whereas the DNA furnished D and trimming. This sample gives around 160,000 clones in total; about 90% of them show up just once. Together, the top ten hold more than 5% of the sample.

Here the sequenced sample was peripheral blood, taken on day 0 of AZD1222 vaccination. The clonotype comes from an adult in good health. The chain couples TRBV6-5 to TRBJ2-1, with 13 central nucleotides matching TRBD2. The CDR3 protein: CASSMTSGGNNEQFF. The bases read TGTGCCAGCAGTATGACTAGCGGGGGGAACAATGAGCAGTTCTTC.